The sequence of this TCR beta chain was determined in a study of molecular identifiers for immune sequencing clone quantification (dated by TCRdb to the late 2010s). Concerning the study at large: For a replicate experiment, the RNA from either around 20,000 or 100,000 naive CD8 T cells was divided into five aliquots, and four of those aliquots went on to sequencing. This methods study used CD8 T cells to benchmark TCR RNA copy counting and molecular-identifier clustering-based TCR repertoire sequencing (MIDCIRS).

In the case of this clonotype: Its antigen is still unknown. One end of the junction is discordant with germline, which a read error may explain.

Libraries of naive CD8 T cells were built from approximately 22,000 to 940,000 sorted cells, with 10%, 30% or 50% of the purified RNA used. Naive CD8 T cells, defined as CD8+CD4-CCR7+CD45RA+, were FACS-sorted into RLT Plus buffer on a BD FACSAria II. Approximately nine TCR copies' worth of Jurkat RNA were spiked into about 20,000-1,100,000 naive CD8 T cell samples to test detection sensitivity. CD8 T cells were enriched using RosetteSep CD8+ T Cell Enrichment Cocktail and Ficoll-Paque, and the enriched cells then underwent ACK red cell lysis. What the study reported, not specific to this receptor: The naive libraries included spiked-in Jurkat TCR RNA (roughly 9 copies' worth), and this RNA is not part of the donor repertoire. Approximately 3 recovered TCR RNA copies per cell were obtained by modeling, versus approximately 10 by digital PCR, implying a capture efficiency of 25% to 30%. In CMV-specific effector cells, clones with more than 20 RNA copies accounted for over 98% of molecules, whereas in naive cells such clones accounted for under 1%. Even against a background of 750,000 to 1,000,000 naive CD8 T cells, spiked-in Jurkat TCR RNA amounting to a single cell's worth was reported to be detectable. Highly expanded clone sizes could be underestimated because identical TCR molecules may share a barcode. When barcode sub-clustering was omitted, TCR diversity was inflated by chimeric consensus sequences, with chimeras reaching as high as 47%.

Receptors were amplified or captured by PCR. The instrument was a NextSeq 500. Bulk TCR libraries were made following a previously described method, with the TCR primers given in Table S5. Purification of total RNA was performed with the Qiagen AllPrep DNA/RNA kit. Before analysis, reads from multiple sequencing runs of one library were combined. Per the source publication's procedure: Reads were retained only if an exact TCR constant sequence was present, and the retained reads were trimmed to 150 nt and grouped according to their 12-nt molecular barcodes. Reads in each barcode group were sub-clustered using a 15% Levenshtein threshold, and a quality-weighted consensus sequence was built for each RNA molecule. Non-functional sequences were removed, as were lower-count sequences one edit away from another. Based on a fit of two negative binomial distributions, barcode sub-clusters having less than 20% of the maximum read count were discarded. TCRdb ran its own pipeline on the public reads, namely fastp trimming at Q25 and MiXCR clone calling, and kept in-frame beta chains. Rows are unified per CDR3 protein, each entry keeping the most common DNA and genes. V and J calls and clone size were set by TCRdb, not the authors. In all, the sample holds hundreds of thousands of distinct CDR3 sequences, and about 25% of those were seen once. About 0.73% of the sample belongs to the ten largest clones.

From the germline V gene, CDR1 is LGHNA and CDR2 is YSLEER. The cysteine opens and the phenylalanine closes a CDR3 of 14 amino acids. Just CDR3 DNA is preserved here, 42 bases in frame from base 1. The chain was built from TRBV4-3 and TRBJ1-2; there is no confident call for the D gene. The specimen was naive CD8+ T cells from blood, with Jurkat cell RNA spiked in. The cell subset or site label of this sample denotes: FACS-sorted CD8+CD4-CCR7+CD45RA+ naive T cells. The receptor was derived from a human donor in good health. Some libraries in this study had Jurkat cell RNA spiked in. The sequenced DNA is TGCACCAGCAGCCAAGATGGAGTGGGGTATCGCTACACCTTC. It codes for CTSSQDGVGYRYTF.